This entry is about one TCR beta chain. The source of the sample is a study of T-cell reconstitution after alpha-beta-depleted transplantation in children. Unique molecular identifiers were incorporated into the prepared TCRbeta library. TCRdb ran MiXCR on the PCR reads and lists one entry per CDR3 protein. This sample yields about 460,000 distinct CDR3 sequences, of which under 15% are seen a single time; around 5.8% belongs to the top ten. The CDR3 extends over 15 amino acids. The V end was cut by 5 bases, the J end by 4 bases, with 17 bases between. The clonotype originates from a human donor who donated a stem cell graft to a child with combined immunodeficiency. The rearrangement links TRBV12-3 or TRBV12-4 to TRBJ1-1; no clear D. This specimen was PBMCs from the stem cell graft donor, taken from the stem cell graft. The chain's CDR3 is CASSPSSPPGTEAFF. As DNA, the CDR3 is TGTGCCAGCAGTCCCTCCTCGCCCCCGGGCACTGAAGCTTTCTTT.